This T cell receptor (beta chain) derives from a study of CD8 T cells in ankylosing spondylitis. Study-wide points: Clones linked to the disease showed a CD8+ phenotype. They occurred at relatively low frequencies in peripheral blood. A motif in TCR beta, a set of roughly 8 highly homologous variants, appeared characteristic of ankylosing spondylitis blood.

Quantitative molecular-barcoded 5'-RACE generated the TCR beta libraries. TCRdb itself ran the 5' RACE reads through MiXCR, one entry per CDR3 protein. In the table there are 150,000 to 200,000 distinct CDR3 sequences, roughly 18% of which are singletons. With V trimmed by 3 bases and J by 2 bases, 3 bases remained unmatched. The CDR3 is 14 residues long. This clonotype was counted ten times or more. Its antigen is still unknown. The genes are TRBV12-3 or TRBV12-4 and TRBJ2-7; 8 bases map to TRBD1. The TCR sequence derives from a male donor aged 5 to 30 with ankylosing spondylitis or in good health (not recorded which). The sequenced sample consisted of blood, either unsorted or a sorted T cell fraction (not recorded which). CDR3 coding DNA: TGTGCCAGCAGTTTGGGGACAGGCGCCTACGAGCAGTACTTC. This gives the protein CASSLGTGAYEQYF.